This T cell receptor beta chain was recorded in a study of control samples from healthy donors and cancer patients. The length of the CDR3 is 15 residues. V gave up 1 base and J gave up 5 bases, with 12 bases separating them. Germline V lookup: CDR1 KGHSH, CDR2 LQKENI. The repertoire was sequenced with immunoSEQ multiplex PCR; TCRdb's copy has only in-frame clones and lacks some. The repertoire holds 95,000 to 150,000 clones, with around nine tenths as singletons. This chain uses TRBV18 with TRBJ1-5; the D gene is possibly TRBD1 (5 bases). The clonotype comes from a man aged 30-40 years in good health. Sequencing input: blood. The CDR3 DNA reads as TGTGCCAGCTCACCACAGCCGCGGGGCGATCAGCCCCAGCATTTT. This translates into CASSPQPRGDQPQHF. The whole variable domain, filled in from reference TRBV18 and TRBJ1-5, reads NAGVMQNPRHLVRRRGQEARLRCSPMKGHSHVYWYRQLPEEGLKFMVYLQKENIIDESGMPKERFSAEFPKEGPSILRIQQVVRGDSAAYFCASSPQPRGDQPQHFGDGTRLSIL.